Shown below are 11 T cell receptor beta chains from a single sample sequenced in a study of long-term antiretroviral therapy in people with HIV. They ran version v3.0 of the immunoSEQ assay at survey level. Some clones are missing from TCRdb's copy, which holds only in-frame ones; the method was immunoSEQ multiplex PCR. The sample records about 30,000 clones, roughly 92% being singletons. Sample: unsorted PBMCs, taken almost 6.6 years after starting antiretroviral therapy. The receptors come from a woman aged 40 to 49 with HIV.

The chain joins TRBV30 to TRBJ1-3; TRBD1 is a possible D gene (5 bases). Germline CDR1 reads GTSNPN; CDR2 reads SVGIG (reference sequence). The length of the CDR3 is 14 residues. V was shortened by 5 bases and J by 0 bases, with 11 bases between the two germline ends. The CDR3 reads CAWGGSSSGNTIYF. The DNA for the CDR3 is TGTGCCTGGGGGGGGTCGAGCTCTGGAAACACCATATATTTT.

The rearrangement links TRBV7-3 to TRBJ2-3, with a possible D match to TRBD2 (5 bases). The CDR3 length is 14 residues. CDR1 is SGHTA and CDR2 is FQGTGA in the germline V gene. Trimming pared 5 bases from V and 1 base from J, leaving 10 bases between. This CDR3 reads CASSPQAGTDTQYF. The CDR3 DNA reads TGTGCCAGCAGCCCCCAAGCGGGCACAGATACGCAGTATTTT.

The chain employs TRBV6-5 and TRBJ1-2, with TRBD1 matching over 9 bases. The CDR3 is 13 residues long. The V and J ends lost 7 bases and 6 bases, in that order; junction bases with no gene match: 6. The germline gives CDR1 MNHEY, CDR2 SVGAGI. CDR3 loop: CASKITGGDGYTF. The CDR3 bases are TGTGCCAGCAAAATAACAGGGGGCGATGGCTACACCTTC.

CDR3 in amino acids: CASSLGQQGNTIYF. The CDR3, as DNA: TGTGCCAGCAGCTTAGGACAGCAAGGAAACACCATATATTTT. The rearrangement uses TRBV7-9 and TRBJ1-3, with a tentative D call TRBD1 (5 bases). Germline lookup yields CDR1 SEHNR and CDR2 FQNEAQ (reference sequence). The CDR3 covers 14 residues. V was clipped by 1 base and J by 4 bases, with 8 bases between them.

The chain couples TRBV4-1 to TRBJ1-5; a weak D match, TRBD1 (5 bases). The V end was cut by 4 bases, the J end by 5 bases, with 15 bases between. The germline V gene has CDR1 MGHRA and CDR2 YSYEKL. The CDR3 spans 15 residues. CDR3 loop: CASSLAGTDDQPQHF. The CDR3 DNA sequence: TGCGCCAGCAGCCTCGCCGGGACCGATGATCAGCCCCAGCATTTT.

The chain recombines TRBV11-1 with TRBJ2-7, with D perhaps matching TRBD1 or TRBD2 (5 bases each). Germline CDR1 reads SGHAT; CDR2 reads FQDESV (reference sequence). CDR3 length equals 16 residues. V was pared by 5 bases and J by 6 bases, with 23 bases between. The CDR3 loop is CASSPVRGHTEGEQYF. DNA for the CDR3: TGTGCCAGCAGCCCTGTGAGGGGTCATACAGAGGGCGAGCAGTACTTC.

This chain links TRBV19 with TRBJ2-5, with 8 positions matching TRBD1. This CDR3 spans 16 amino acids. Germline-derived CDR1 and CDR2 are LNHDA and SQIVND (reference sequence). Trimming at V came to 3 bases and at J to 5 bases, leaving 11 bases not matched to a gene. This CDR3 reads CASSIGGQGGRETQYF. CDR3 DNA: TGTGCCAGTAGTATCGGAGGACAGGGTGGTAGGGAGACCCAGTACTTC. Using reference TRBV19 and TRBJ2-5 for the parts outside the CDR3, the full variable domain is DGGITQSPKYLFRKEGQNVTLSCEQNLNHDAMYWYRQDPGQGLRLIYYSQIVNDFQKGDIAEGYSVSREKKESFPLTVTSAQKNPTAFYLCASSIGGQGGRETQYFGPGTRLLVL.

The V and J genes are TRBV19 and TRBJ1-2, with TRBD1 as a possible D gene (5 bases). Germline CDR1 reads LNHDA; CDR2 reads SQIVND (reference sequence). The CDR3 loop spans 15 amino acids. V lost 5 bases, J lost 8 bases, and 21 bases lay in between. The CDR3 DNA sequence: TGTGCCAGTAGTCGCAACGTTGGGACGTCTTACGGCTACACCTTC. Translated: CASSRNVGTSYGYTF.

The V and J genes are TRBV19 and TRBJ1-5; D perhaps matches TRBD1 (5 bases). The CDR3 is made up of 14 amino acids. Per the germline V gene, CDR1 is LNHDA and CDR2 is SQIVND (reference sequence). Trimming cost V 7 bases and J 5 bases, with 15 bases left between them. The CDR3 coding sequence is TGTGCCAGTACCACCGGGGCAGGTTATCAGCCCCAGCATTTT. Residues: CASTTGAGYQPQHF.

The rearrangement links TRBV7-9 to TRBJ1-1; tentatively, D is TRBD1 (5 bases). Germline CDR1 is SEHNR and CDR2 is FQNEAQ (reference sequence). The CDR3 has 16 residues. V lost 4 bases, J lost 0 bases, and 15 bases lay in between. The CDR3 sequence: CASSSRDSRMNTEAFF. CDR3 DNA sequence: TGTGCCAGCAGCTCCCGGGACTCTCGAATGAACACTGAAGCTTTCTTT.

The chain links TRBV4-1 to TRBJ2-3; D unresolved. The CDR3 is made up of 14 amino acids. Germline CDR1 and CDR2: MGHRA and YSYEKL. The V end was cut by 8 bases, the J end by 0 bases, with 12 bases between. The DNA of the CDR3 is TGCGCCAGCGTCCGGACCGTTAGCACAGATACGCAGTATTTT. It codes for CASVRTVSTDTQYF.